This TCR beta chain was sequenced in a study of T cell responses to AZD1222 COVID-19 vaccine. The CDR3 has 18 residues. CDR1 LGHNT and CDR2 FRNRAP come from the germline V gene. Trimming removed 0 bases from V and 6 bases from J, with 24 bases in between. On this clone: Its antigen is still unknown.

Sequencing used immunoSEQ multiplex PCR; TCRdb keeps in-frame clones, though not all of them. Of 160,000 or so clones listed, approximately 90% were seen once; the top ten hold around 4%. Overall study findings and caveats: Baseline antibody screening turned up just 6 or 7 seropositive AZD1222 recipients. With dominance at 160-218 and 743-854, vaccine-associated CD4 TCRs spanned spike.

The clonotype was recovered from an adult in good health. V is TRBV12-5 and J is TRBJ2-7; either TRBD1 or TRBD2 may fit D (6 bases each). Material: peripheral blood, obtained on day 0 of AZD1222 vaccination. The CDR3 loop reads CASGLVISRKGGFGEQYF. CDR3 bases: TGTGCTAGTGGTTTGGTAATCTCCAGGAAGGGGGGATTTGGCGAGCAGTACTTC.